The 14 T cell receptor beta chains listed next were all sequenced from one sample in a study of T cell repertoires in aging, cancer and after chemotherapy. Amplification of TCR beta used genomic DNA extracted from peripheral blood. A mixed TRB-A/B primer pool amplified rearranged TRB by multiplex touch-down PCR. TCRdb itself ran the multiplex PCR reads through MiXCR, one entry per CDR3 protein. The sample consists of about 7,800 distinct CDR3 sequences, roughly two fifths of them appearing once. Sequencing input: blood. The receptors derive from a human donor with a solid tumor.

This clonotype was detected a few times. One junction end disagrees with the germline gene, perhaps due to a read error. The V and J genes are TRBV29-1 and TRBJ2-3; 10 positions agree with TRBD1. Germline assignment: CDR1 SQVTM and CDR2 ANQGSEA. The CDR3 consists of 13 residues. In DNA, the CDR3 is TGCAGCGTTGTCTATCCGGGGACAGGGGTAACCCATTTT. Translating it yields CSVVYPGTGVTHF.

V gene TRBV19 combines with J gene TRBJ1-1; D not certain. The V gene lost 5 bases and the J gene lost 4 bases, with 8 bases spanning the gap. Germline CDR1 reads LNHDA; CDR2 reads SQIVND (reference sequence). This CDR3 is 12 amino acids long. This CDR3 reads CASSLGSTEAFF. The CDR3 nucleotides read TGTGCCAGTAGTCTGGGGAGCACTGAAGCTTTCTTT.

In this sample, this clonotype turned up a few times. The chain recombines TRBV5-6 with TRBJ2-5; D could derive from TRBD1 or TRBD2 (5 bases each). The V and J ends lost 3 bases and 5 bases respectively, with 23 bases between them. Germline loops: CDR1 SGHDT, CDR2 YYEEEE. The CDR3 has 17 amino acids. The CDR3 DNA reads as TGTGCCAGCAGCTCCGATTCCCGGGACCCCGGGGTGGAGACCCAGTACTTC. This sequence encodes CASSSDSRDPGVETQYF.

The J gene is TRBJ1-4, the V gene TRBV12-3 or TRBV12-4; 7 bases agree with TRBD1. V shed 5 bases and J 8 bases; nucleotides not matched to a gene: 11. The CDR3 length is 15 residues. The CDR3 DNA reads TGTGCCAGCAGTACAGGGGACCGCCCCTGGGAAAAACTGTTTTTT. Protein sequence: CASSTGDRPWEKLFF.

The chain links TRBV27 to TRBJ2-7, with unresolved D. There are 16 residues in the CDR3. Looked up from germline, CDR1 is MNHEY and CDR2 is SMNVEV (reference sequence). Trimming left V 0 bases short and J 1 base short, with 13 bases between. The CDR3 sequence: CASSLSIRPLSYEQYF. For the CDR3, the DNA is TGTGCCAGCAGTTTATCGATAAGGCCCTTATCCTACGAGCAGTACTTC.

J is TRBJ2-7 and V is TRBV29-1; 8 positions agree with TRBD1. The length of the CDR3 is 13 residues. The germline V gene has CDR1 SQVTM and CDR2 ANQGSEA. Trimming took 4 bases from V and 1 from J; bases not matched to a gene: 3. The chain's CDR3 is CSVADRASYEQYF. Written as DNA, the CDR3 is TGCAGCGTTGCGGACAGGGCTTCCTACGAGCAGTACTTC.

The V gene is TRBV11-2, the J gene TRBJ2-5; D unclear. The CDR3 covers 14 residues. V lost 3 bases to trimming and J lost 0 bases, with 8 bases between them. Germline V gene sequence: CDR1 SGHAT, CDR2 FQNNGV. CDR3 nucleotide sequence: TGTGCCAGCAGCTTGGGAACGTACCAAGAGACCCAGTACTTC. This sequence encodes CASSLGTYQETQYF. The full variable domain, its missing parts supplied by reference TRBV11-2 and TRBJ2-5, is EAGVAQSPRYKIIEKRQSVAFWCNPISGHATLYWYQQILGQGPKLLIQFQNNGVVDDSQLPKDRFSAERLKGVDSTLKIQPAKLEDSAVYLCASSLGTYQETQYFGPGTRLLVL.

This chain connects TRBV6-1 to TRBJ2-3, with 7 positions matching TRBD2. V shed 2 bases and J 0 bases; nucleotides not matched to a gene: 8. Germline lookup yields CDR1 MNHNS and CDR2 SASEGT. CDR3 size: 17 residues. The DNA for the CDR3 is TGTGCCAGCAGTGAATTCCTTGGCGGGGGTAGCACAGATACGCAGTATTTT. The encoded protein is CASSEFLGGGSTDTQYF.

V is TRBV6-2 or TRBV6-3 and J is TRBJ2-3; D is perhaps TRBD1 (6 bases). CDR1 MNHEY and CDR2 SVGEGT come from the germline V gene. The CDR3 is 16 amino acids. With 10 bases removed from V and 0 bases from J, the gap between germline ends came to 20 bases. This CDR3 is CATVQGPQRSTDTQYF. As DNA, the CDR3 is TGTGCCACCGTCCAGGGGCCGCAGAGGAGCACAGATACGCAGTATTTT.

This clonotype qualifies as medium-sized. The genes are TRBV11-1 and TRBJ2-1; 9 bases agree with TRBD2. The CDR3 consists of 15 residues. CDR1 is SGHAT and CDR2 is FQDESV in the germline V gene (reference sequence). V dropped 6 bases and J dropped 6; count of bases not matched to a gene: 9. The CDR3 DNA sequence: TGTGCCAGCAGTGAACCGGGACTAGCTTCCAATGAGCAGTTCTTC. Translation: CASSEPGLASNEQFF.

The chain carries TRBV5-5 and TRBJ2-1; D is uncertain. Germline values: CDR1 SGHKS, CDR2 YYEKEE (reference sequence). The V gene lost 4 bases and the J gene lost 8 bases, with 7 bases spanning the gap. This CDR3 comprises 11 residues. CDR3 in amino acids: CASSDLYEQFF. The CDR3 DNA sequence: TGTGCCAGCAGCGACTTATATGAGCAGTTCTTC.

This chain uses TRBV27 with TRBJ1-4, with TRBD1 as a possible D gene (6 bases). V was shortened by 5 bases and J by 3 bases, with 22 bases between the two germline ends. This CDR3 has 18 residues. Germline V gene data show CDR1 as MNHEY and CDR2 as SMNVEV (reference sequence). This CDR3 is CASSPYRARDSANEKLFF. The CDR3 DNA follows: TGTGCCAGCAGTCCGTACAGGGCCCGCGACTCGGCTAATGAAAAACTGTTTTTT.

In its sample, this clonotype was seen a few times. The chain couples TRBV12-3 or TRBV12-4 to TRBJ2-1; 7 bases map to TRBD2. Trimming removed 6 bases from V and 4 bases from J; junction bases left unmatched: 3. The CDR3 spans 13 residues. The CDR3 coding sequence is TGTGCCAGCAGCCGCGGGGGTTACAATGAGCAGTTCTTC. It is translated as CASSRGGYNEQFF.

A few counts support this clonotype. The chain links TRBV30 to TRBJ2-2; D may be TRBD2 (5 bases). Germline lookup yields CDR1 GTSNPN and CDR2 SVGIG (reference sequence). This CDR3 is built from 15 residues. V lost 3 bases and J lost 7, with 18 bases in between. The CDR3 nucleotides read TGTGCCTGGAGCATACAAACGATCGGGGTCGGGGAGCTGTTTTTT. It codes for CAWSIQTIGVGELFF.